This T cell receptor beta chain was documented in a study of blood T cell repertoires in COVID-19. This CDR3 is built from 15 residues. Germline V gene lookup returns CDR1 SQVTM and CDR2 ANQGSEA. V dropped 7 bases and J dropped 0 bases, with 17 bases sitting between them. Generated by immunoSEQ multiplex PCR, the TCRdb table keeps only in-frame clones and is missing some. This table holds 170,000 or so clones, more than 85% found once. The receptor was isolated from a man aged 35 to 55 with active or convalescent COVID-19. Material for sequencing was peripheral blood. This chain uses TRBV29-1 with TRBJ2-3; possibly TRBD2 for D (7 bases). The DNA for the CDR3 is TGCAGCGGAGGGGGGGCTACCTTTAGCACAGATACGCAGTATTTT. This codes for CSGGGATFSTDTQYF.